This entry lists 29 T cell receptor beta chains sequenced from one sample in a study of blood T cell repertoires in COVID-19. Sequencing used immunoSEQ multiplex PCR; TCRdb keeps in-frame clones, though not all of them. The top ten hold around 2% of the sample, which has some 230,000 clones, roughly 88% seen once. The sequencing input was peripheral blood. Source of these receptors: a man aged 25 to 40 who had recovered from COVID-19.

The rearrangement joins TRBV20-1 to TRBJ2-3, with 8 bases aligning to TRBD2. The CDR3 contains 14 residues. Germline V lookup: CDR1 DFQATT, CDR2 SNEGSKA (reference sequence). V lost 3 bases and J lost 4; bases outside the gene matches: 6. The CDR3 spells CSASLAGGSDTQYF. In DNA form, the CDR3 reads TGCAGTGCTAGTTTGGCGGGGGGATCAGATACGCAGTATTTT.

There are a few counts of this clone. This chain joins TRBV7-2 and TRBJ1-4, with TRBD1 matching 7 bases. With V trimmed by 5 bases and J by 3 bases, 6 bases remained unmatched. CDR1 and CDR2 (germline): SGHTA, FQGNSA. The CDR3 covers 15 residues. CDR3 DNA sequence: TGTGCCAGCAGCCTACAGGGGCTGTCTAATGAAAAACTGTTTTTT. It codes for CASSLQGLSNEKLFF.

The V and J genes are TRBV6-2 or TRBV6-3 and TRBJ1-2, with D maybe TRBD1 (5 bases). Trimming shortened V by 6 bases and J by 4 bases, and 9 bases separated the two germline ends. The CDR3 contains 12 residues. Germline CDR1 and CDR2: MNHEY and SVGEGT. The CDR3 DNA sequence: TGTGCCAGCAGCCCGGGGGGCTATGGCTACACCTTC. Protein sequence: CASSPGGYGYTF.

J is TRBJ1-1 and V is TRBV5-4, with no clear D. This CDR3 is 15 amino acids long. Germline V gene lookup returns CDR1 SGHNT and CDR2 YYREEE (reference sequence). V was pared by 3 bases and J by 0 bases, with 12 bases between. In DNA, the CDR3 is TGTGCCAGCAGCTATCGACTGACTATGAACACTGAAGCTTTCTTT. Protein product: CASSYRLTMNTEAFF.

The chain joins TRBV11-2 to TRBJ2-7; D might be TRBD1 (6 bases). Trimming pared 4 bases from V and 5 bases from J, leaving 12 bases between. The CDR3 totals 13 residues. CDR1 is SGHAT, CDR2 FQNNGV, per germline. The chain's CDR3 is CASSSQGSHEQYF. As DNA, the CDR3 is TGTGCCAGCAGCTCCCAGGGGTCCCACGAGCAGTACTTC.

V gene TRBV5-4 combines with J gene TRBJ1-3; maybe TRBD1 (6 bases). The CDR3 is made up of 16 amino acids. The ends were cut back, 0 bases at V and 1 base at J, with 11 bases in the middle. Per the germline V gene, CDR1 is SGHNT and CDR2 is YYREEE (reference sequence). The CDR3 loop reads CASSLDRDRSGNTIYF. The CDR3 DNA reads as TGTGCCAGCAGCTTGGACCGCGACAGGTCTGGAAACACCATATATTTT.

This sequence joins TRBV7-6 and TRBJ2-5; D not certain. V gave up 5 bases and J gave up 1 base, with 14 bases separating them. Germline V lookup: CDR1 SGHVS, CDR2 FNYEAQ. This CDR3 has 15 residues. The CDR3 DNA follows: TGTGCCAGCAGCAAGCGACCGAGCAGCCAAGAGACCCAGTACTTC. Residues: CASSKRPSSQETQYF.

The chain uses TRBV4-3 and TRBJ2-2; D gene uncertain. The CDR3 contains 12 residues. V was pared by 4 bases and J by 6 bases, with 6 bases between. CDR1 and CDR2 (germline): LGHNA, YSLEER. The CDR3 here is CASSPTPGELFF. The CDR3 region has the DNA TGCGCCAGCAGCCCCACTCCCGGGGAGCTGTTTTTT.

The rearrangement uses TRBV7-9 and TRBJ2-7; 7 nucleotides align to TRBD1. V shed 5 bases and J 6 bases; nucleotides not matched to a gene: 10. CDR1 is SEHNR, CDR2 FQNEAQ, per germline (reference sequence). There are 14 residues in the CDR3. The CDR3 bases are TGTGCCAGCAGCGTAGGACAGGTTGAAGCCGAGCAGTACTTC. Residues: CASSVGQVEAEQYF.

This chain links TRBV30 with TRBJ1-6; perhaps TRBD1 as D (5 bases). The CDR3 is 22 residues long. Trimming took off 0 bases at V and 2 bases at J, with 29 bases between the two ends. Looked up from germline, CDR1 is GTSNPN and CDR2 is SVGIG (reference sequence). In DNA, the CDR3 is TGTGCCTGGAGTGTACCGCAGTTAGTGCTTGTCCCAGGGAACACCTATAATTCACCCCTCCACTTT. The encoded protein is CAWSVPQLVLVPGNTYNSPLHF.

The genes are TRBV7-2 and TRBJ2-2; tentatively, D is TRBD2 (5 bases). Germline CDR1 SGHTA, CDR2 FQGNSA. This CDR3 has 13 amino acids. V was shortened by 5 bases and J by 7 bases, with 11 bases between the two germline ends. CDR3 DNA sequence: TGTGCCAGCAGCCCCGACGGGATCGGGGAGCTGTTTTTT. Translated: CASSPDGIGELFF. The complete variable domain, with remaining parts taken from reference TRBV7-2 and TRBJ2-2, reads GAGVSQSPSNKVTEKGKDVELRCDPISGHTALYWYRQSLGQGLEFLIYFQGNSAPDKSGLPSDRFSAERTGGSVSTLTIQRTQQEDSAVYLCASSPDGIGELFFGEGSRLTVL.

This clone was detected a few times. At one of its ends the junction is not consistent with the germline gene, which may arise from a read error. The chain has TRBV18 and TRBJ1-1; 7 positions match TRBD1. CDR3 size: 13 residues. CDR1 is KGHSH and CDR2 is LQKENI in the germline V gene. CDR3 loop: CASSPGDRATLLF. The CDR3 DNA reads as TGTGCCAGCTCACCGGGTGACAGGGCAACCTTGCTTTTT.

This chain joins TRBV19 and TRBJ2-2, with a tentative D call TRBD2 (5 bases). Germline CDR1 LNHDA, CDR2 SQIVND (reference sequence). The CDR3 is 16 residues long. V gave up 11 bases and J gave up 2 bases, with 21 bases separating them. This CDR3 is CAAGGPDKKNTGELFF. CDR3 in DNA: TGTGCCGCTGGAGGTCCCGATAAGAAAAACACCGGGGAGCTGTTTTTT.

In this sample, this clone turned up a few times. The chain uses TRBV5-6 and TRBJ1-2; TRBD1 might be the D (6 bases). Trimming shortened V by 4 bases and J by 3 bases, and 13 bases separated the two germline ends. CDR3 length equals 14 residues. The germline gives CDR1 SGHDT, CDR2 YYEEEE. Written as DNA, the CDR3 is TGTGCCAGCAGCGCGACAGGTCGGGACTATGGCTACACCTTC. Translating it yields CASSATGRDYGYTF.

The chain links TRBV4-1 to TRBJ2-3, with D possibly TRBD1 on 5 matching bases. The CDR3 spans 15 residues. V was trimmed by 0 bases and J by 0 bases, leaving 7 bases between them. Germline V CDR1 and CDR2: MGHRA, YSYEKL. The CDR3 loop is CASSQEGRSTDTQYF. The CDR3 DNA reads TGCGCCAGCAGCCAAGAGGGGCGGAGCACAGATACGCAGTATTTT.

The CDR3 region is CASSPHSYRGETQYF. CDR3 bases: TGTGCCAGCAGTCCCCACTCCTATAGAGGGGAGACCCAGTACTTC. This rearrangement joins TRBV6-2 or TRBV6-3 to TRBJ2-5; D possibly corresponds to TRBD2 (5 bases). Per germline, CDR1 MNHEY and CDR2 SVGEGT. V was clipped by 5 bases and J by 5 bases, with 18 bases between them. The CDR3 length is 15 residues.

The chain employs TRBV7-6 and TRBJ2-3; weak D call: TRBD2 (5 bases). Germline loops: CDR1 SGHVS, CDR2 FNYEAQ. The CDR3 contains 18 residues. Between the trimmed V and J ends, which lost 1 base and 1 base, there was a span of 18 bases. CDR3 bases: TGTGCCAGCAGCTTAGGGGCCAGCGGCCCCGGGGGCACAGATACGCAGTATTTT. Its translation is CASSLGASGPGGTDTQYF.

This chain uses TRBV5-4 with TRBJ2-1; possible D gene TRBD2, 6 bases. V was trimmed by 5 bases and J by 4 bases, leaving 13 bases between them. Per the germline V gene, CDR1 is SGHNT and CDR2 is YYREEE (reference sequence). The CDR3 is 14 residues long. The DNA of the CDR3 is TGTGCCAGCAGTTCGCGGGAATCTTACAATGAGCAGTTCTTC. The encoded protein is CASSSRESYNEQFF.

This chain links TRBV19 with TRBJ2-1; D possibly corresponds to TRBD2 (6 bases). Germline V gene lookup returns CDR1 LNHDA and CDR2 SQIVND (reference sequence). The V and J ends lost 8 bases and 2 bases respectively, with 10 bases between them. The CDR3 has 13 amino acids. CDR3 sequence (DNA): TGTGCCAGTGAGGCGGGGACCTACAATGAGCAGTTCTTC. It is translated as CASEAGTYNEQFF.

This clone has just one count. The chain joins TRBV5-4 to TRBJ1-5; the match to TRBD1 covers 7 bases. Trimming removed 2 bases from V and 4 bases from J; junction bases left unmatched: 6. The CDR3 extends over 15 amino acids. In germline, CDR1 is SGHNT, CDR2 YYREEE (reference sequence). CDR3 region: CASSFGGGENQPQHF. CDR3 DNA sequence: TGTGCCAGCAGCTTCGGAGGGGGCGAAAATCAGCCCCAGCATTTT.

This chain joins TRBV28 and TRBJ1-3; possibly TRBD1 for D (6 bases). The V and J ends lost 6 bases and 4 bases respectively, with 16 bases between them. Germline CDR1 reads MDHEN; CDR2 reads SYDVKM. The CDR3 covers 15 residues. The CDR3 nucleotides are TGTGCCAGCAGCACCCAGGGGTTATCCGGAAACACCATATATTTT. Translation: CASSTQGLSGNTIYF.

The genes are TRBV5-1 and TRBJ2-2; TRBD1 matches 7 bases. Per the germline V gene, CDR1 is SGHRS and CDR2 is YFSETQ. Trimming removed 0 bases from V and 1 base from J; junction bases left unmatched: 3. This CDR3 spans 16 amino acids. The CDR3 sequence is CASSLVGGRNTGELFF. CDR3 coding DNA: TGCGCCAGCAGCTTGGTAGGGGGCCGGAACACCGGGGAGCTGTTTTTT.

The chain recombines TRBV18 with TRBJ2-2; D gene uncertain. V was trimmed by 0 bases and J by 4 bases, leaving 9 bases between them. The CDR3 spans 15 residues. Germline V gene data show CDR1 as KGHSH and CDR2 as LQKENI. The DNA for the CDR3 is TGTGCCAGCTCACCACCCCCAGGCAGCACCGGGGAGCTGTTTTTT. Residues: CASSPPPGSTGELFF.

The rearrangement joins TRBV19 to TRBJ2-3; D perhaps matches TRBD2 (6 bases). The V end was cut by 1 base, the J end by 5 bases, with 13 bases between. CDR1 is LNHDA, CDR2 SQIVND, per germline (reference sequence). There are 15 residues in the CDR3. CDR3 protein: CASSIVQEEGDTQYF. The CDR3 region has the DNA TGTGCCAGTAGTATAGTACAGGAGGAGGGAGATACGCAGTATTTT.

The chain links TRBV19 to TRBJ1-6, with TRBD1 matching 7 bases. The CDR3 is 14 amino acids. CDR1 and CDR2 from the germline V gene are LNHDA and SQIVND (reference sequence). J lost 4 bases, V lost 10 bases, and 7 bases had no gene match. The CDR3 DNA sequence: TGTGCCACCCTGGGGGGACAGTATAATTCACCCCTCCACTTT. It is translated as CATLGGQYNSPLHF.

J is TRBJ2-1 and V is TRBV21-1; the DNA was not compared with TRBD1, the D call given in the table. TRBV21-1 is a recognized pseudogene. The CDR3 is 13 amino acids. The CDR3 protein is CASSKFRVKVQFF. CDR3 nucleotide sequence: TGTGCCAGCAGCAAATTCAGGGTAAAGGTGCAGTTCTTC.

The chain carries TRBV25-1 and TRBJ1-4, with TRBD1 matching 8 bases. V lost 3 bases and J lost 6; bases outside the gene matches: 12. This CDR3 contains 17 residues. The germline V gene encodes CDR1 MGHDK and CDR2 SYGVNS. Here the CDR3 DNA reads TGTGCCAGCAGTGATTGGTTTGGCAGGGGGCAAGATGAAAAACTGTTTTTT. Its translation: CASSDWFGRGQDEKLFF.

This clone was counted between two and nine times. The chain carries TRBV5-1 and TRBJ2-2, with a tentative D call TRBD1 (5 bases). Germline loops: CDR1 SGHRS, CDR2 YFSETQ. This CDR3 spans 16 amino acids. Trimming cost V 4 bases and J 3 bases, with 16 bases left between them. CDR3 in DNA: TGCGCCAGCAGCCCGACAGTTCGGCTAGACACCGGGGAGCTGTTTTTT. Amino acid sequence: CASSPTVRLDTGELFF.

Remarks on this clone: In the same sample, other DNA sequences code for this CDR3. The chain has TRBV30 and TRBJ2-5; a weak D match, TRBD2 (6 bases). Germline V CDR1 and CDR2: GTSNPN, SVGIG (reference sequence). V was pared by 3 bases and J by 2 bases, with 10 bases between. This CDR3 region has 13 residues. CDR3 DNA: TGTGCCTGGAGCCGCGGACTACAAGAGACCCAGTACTTC. Translating gives CAWSRGLQETQYF.